Given below is one T cell receptor beta chain in context. Its antigen is still unknown. No per-base quality is available; no much larger clone lies one base away. The data belong to a study of OX40 agonist ivuxolimab in advanced cancers. Regarding the research as a whole: Ivuxolimab, which targeted the costimulatory receptor OX40 (CD134), was an agonistic, fully human IgG2 monoclonal antibody. Intravenous ivuxolimab was administered to patients every 2 weeks at six dose levels: 0.01, 0.1, 0.3, 1.5, 3 and 10 mg/kg. Of the 52 patients in dose escalation, 19 had hepatocellular carcinoma, some 15 had melanoma, 9 had renal cell carcinoma and 9 had head and neck cancer. In the dose-escalation cohort, approximately 82% of patients were male, and the mean age was approximately 55 years, with a range of roughly 20 to 80. Patients were allowed to have had prior anti-PD-1, anti-PD-L1 or anti-CTLA-4 therapy, and 40% to 45% of the dose-escalation patients had previously received checkpoint inhibitors. Three dose-escalation patients achieved partial responses, one with hepatocellular carcinoma and two with cutaneous melanoma. Peripheral TCRbeta sequencing was intended to test whether TCR sequence diversity was altered and clonal T-cell expansion was caused by ivuxolimab. The monotherapy dose-escalation portion (N ≈ 50 patients) of the phase I ivuxolimab trial is reported in the paper. What the study reported, not specific to this receptor: The antigen specificity of the clonally expanded peripheral T cells was not determined. At doses of 0.1 to 3.0 mg/kg, clonal expansion of both CD4+ and CD8+ T cells in blood was seen between baseline and week 6. Low levels of normalized T-cell clonal expansion were also seen in some nonresponding patients. Partial responders in the 0.1-3.0 mg/kg groups had among the lowest normalized peripheral clonal expansion, especially among CD8+ T cells. After ivuxolimab, CD8+ T cells had more expanded clones than CD4+ T cells on average.

CDR1 and CDR2 are drawn from the germline V gene: SNHLY, FYNNEI. Relative to germline, V is 5 bases shorter and J is 7 bases shorter, with 8 bases between their ends. The CDR3 measures 11 amino acids from cysteine to phenylalanine. The only DNA kept is the CDR3, 33 bases in frame from the first base. Patients with a history of autoimmune disease or receiving systemic immunosuppression were excluded from the trial. Peripheral blood for TCR sequencing was collected from all dose cohorts at baseline, on cycle 4 day 1, and on cycle 7 day 1. Samples came from an open-label, multicenter, first-in-human phase I dose-escalation trial of ivuxolimab. Adults with locally advanced or metastatic head and neck squamous cell, hepatocellular, melanoma or renal cell carcinoma were enrolled in the trial. Before TCR sequencing, CD4+ T cells and CD8+ T cells were sorted from peripheral blood as separate populations.

Genomic DNA was isolated from the sorted cells so that the TCRbeta CDR3 region could be sequenced. The immunoSEQ Assay was used to sequence the TCRbeta CDR3 regions. Held by TCRdb, this immuneACCESS table contains in-frame sequences only and omits some clones. Under half of the omission traces to an unresolved V gene where checked; the cause of the rest is unknown. Within this sample are fewer than 65,000 clones, with around 87% of them counted one time only. Roughly 5.2% of the sample comes from the top ten. This specimen was CD4+ or CD8+ T cells sorted from blood, taken in a trial of the OX40 agonist ivuxolimab. The chain is assembled from TRBV2 and TRBJ1-1; the D gene is unclear. The clonotype originates from an adult with an advanced solid tumor such as melanoma, head and neck, liver or kidney cancer. The sequenced DNA is TGTGCCAGCAGTTCTTGGGTTGAAGCTTTCTTT. Its protein product is CASSSWVEAFF.